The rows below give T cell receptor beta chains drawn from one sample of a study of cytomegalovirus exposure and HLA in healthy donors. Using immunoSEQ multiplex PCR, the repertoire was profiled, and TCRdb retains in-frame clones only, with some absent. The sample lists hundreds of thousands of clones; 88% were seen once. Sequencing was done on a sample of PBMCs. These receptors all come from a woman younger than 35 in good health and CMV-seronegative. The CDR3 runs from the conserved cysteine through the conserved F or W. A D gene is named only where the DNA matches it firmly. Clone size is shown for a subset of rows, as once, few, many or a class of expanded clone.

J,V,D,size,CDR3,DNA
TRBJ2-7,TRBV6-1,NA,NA,CASSEQVRQGVYF,TGTGCCAGCAGTGAACAAGTGAGGCAAGGAGTGTACTTC
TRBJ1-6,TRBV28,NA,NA,CAGRGSSYNSPLHF,TGCGCTGGTAGGGGAAGCTCCTATAATTCACCCCTCCACTTT
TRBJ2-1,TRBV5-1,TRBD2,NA,CASTSGGNEQFF,TGCGCCAGCACTAGCGGCGGCAATGAGCAGTTCTTC
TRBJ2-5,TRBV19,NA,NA,CASRGLETGRETQYF,TGTGCCAGTAGGGGGCTCGAGACAGGGAGGGAGACCCAGTACTTC
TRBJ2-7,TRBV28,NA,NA,CASSSWGTASYEQYF,TGTGCCAGCAGTTCTTGGGGGACTGCCTCCTACGAGCAGTACTTC
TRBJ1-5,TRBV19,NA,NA,CASSISPTGTYSNQPQHF,TGTGCCAGTAGCATATCCCCCACAGGGACGTATAGCAATCAGCCCCAGCATTTT
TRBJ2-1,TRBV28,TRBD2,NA,CASTRTGGTYNEQFF,TGTGCCAGCACCCGAACCGGGGGGACCTACAATGAGCAGTTCTTC
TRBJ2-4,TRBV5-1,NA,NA,CASSLEQTATLQYF,TGCGCCAGCAGCTTGGAACAGACGGCCACCCTTCAGTACTTC
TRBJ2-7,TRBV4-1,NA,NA,CASSQWTESNEQYF,TGCGCCAGCAGCCAATGGACAGAGTCCAACGAGCAGTACTTC
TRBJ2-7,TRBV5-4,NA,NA,CASSLEPGTPYYEQYF,TGTGCCAGCAGCTTGGAACCGGGAACACCCTACTACGAGCAGTACTTC
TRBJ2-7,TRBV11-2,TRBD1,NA,CASSEAGTAGYEQYF,TGTGCCAGCAGCGAAGCAGGGACAGCCGGGTACGAGCAGTACTTC
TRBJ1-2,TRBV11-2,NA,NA,CASSGQTINYGYTF,TGTGCCTCTAGCGGGCAGACGATTAACTATGGCTACACCTTC
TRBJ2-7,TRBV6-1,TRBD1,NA,CASSVKLFRDRHYEQYF,TGTGCCAGCAGTGTAAAATTGTTTAGGGACAGACACTACGAGCAGTACTTC
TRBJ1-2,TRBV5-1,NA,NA,CASSLSEVRDGYTF,TGCGCCAGCAGCTTGTCGGAGGTGAGGGATGGCTACACCTTC
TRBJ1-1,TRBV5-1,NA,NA,CASSLGRGNTEAFF,TGCGCCAGCAGCTTGGGCAGGGGGAACACTGAAGCTTTCTTT
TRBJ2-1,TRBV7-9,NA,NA,CASSRLWDTNNEQFF,TGTGCCAGCAGCCGCCTGTGGGACACCAACAATGAGCAGTTCTTC
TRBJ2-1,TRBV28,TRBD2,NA,CASSLSLAGVANEQFF,TGTGCCAGCAGTTTATCCCTAGCGGGAGTCGCCAATGAGCAGTTCTTC
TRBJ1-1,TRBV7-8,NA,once,CASSVQGFRNTEAFF,TGTGCCAGCAGCGTACAGGGTTTCAGGAACACTGAAGCTTTCTTT
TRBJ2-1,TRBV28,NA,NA,CASKLETYNEQFF,TGTGCCAGCAAACTCGAGACCTACAATGAGCAGTTCTTC
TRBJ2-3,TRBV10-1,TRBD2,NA,CASSESRTSGSHTQYF,TGCGCCAGCAGTGAGTCTAGAACTAGCGGGAGTCATACGCAGTATTTT
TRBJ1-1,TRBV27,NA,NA,CASSFSVRAMNTEAFF,TGTGCCAGCAGTTTCTCTGTGAGGGCGATGAACACTGAAGCTTTCTTT
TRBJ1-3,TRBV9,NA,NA,CASSVGSSGNTIYF,TGTGCCAGCAGCGTAGGGAGCTCTGGAAACACCATATATTTT
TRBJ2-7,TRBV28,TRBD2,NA,CASRAGISGAYEQYF,TGTGCCAGCAGGGCTGGGATTAGCGGGGCCTACGAGCAGTACTTC
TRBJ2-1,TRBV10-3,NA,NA,CAISVVGQGSGEQFF,TGTGCCATCAGCGTCGTAGGGCAGGGGTCGGGTGAGCAGTTCTTC
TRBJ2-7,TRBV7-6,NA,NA,CASSSLRIGMGTYEQYF,TGTGCCAGCAGCTCGCTAAGAATTGGAATGGGCACTTACGAGCAGTACTTC
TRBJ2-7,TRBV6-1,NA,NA,CASTHPQGPTYEQYF,TGTGCCAGCACCCACCCCCAGGGGCCTACCTACGAGCAGTACTTC
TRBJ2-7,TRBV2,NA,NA,CASSEIGAGPIYEQYF,TGTGCCAGCAGTGAAATTGGGGCAGGCCCAATCTACGAGCAGTACTTC
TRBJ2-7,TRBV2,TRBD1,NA,CASREIGTGHEQYF,TGTGCCAGCAGGGAAATTGGGACAGGTCACGAGCAGTACTTC
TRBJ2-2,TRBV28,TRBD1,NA,CASSLRQGVFTGELFF,TGTGCCAGCAGTTTAAGACAGGGGGTGTTCACCGGGGAGCTGTTTTTT
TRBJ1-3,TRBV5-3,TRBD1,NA,CARSAWEGTGRDTIYF,TGTGCCAGAAGCGCATGGGAAGGGACAGGGAGAGATACCATATATTTT
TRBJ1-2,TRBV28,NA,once,CASSPTSLSGYGYTF,TGTGCCAGCAGCCCGACATCCCTTAGCGGCTATGGCTACACCTTC
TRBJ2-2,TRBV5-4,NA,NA,CASSLAQATGELFF,TGTGCCAGCAGCTTGGCACAGGCTACCGGGGAGCTGTTTTTT
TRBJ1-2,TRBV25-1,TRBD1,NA,CASRGTVYGYTF,TGTGCCAGCAGGGGGACAGTCTATGGCTACACCTTC
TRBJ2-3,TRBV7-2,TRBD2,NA,CASSLGLAGGRSDTQYF,TGTGCCAGCAGCTTAGGTCTAGCGGGAGGGCGATCAGATACGCAGTATTTT
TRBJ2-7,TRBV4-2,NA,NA,CASSQVGSGGTYEQYF,TGTGCCAGCAGCCAAGTAGGGAGCGGAGGAACCTACGAGCAGTACTTC
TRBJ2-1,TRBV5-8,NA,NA,CASSLNQGRGDEQFF,TGTGCCAGCAGCTTGAATCAGGGGAGAGGCGATGAGCAGTTCTTC
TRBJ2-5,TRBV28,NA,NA,CASSFRPGGLQETQYF,TGTGCCAGCAGTTTTCGGCCAGGTGGCCTTCAAGAGACCCAGTACTTC
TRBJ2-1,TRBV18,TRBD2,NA,CASSPLRTSGTHEQFF,TGTGCCAGCTCACCGCTCCGGACTAGCGGGACCCATGAGCAGTTCTTC
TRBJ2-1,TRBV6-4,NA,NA,CASSDHWTENNEQFF,TGTGCCAGCAGTGACCACTGGACAGAAAACAATGAGCAGTTCTTC
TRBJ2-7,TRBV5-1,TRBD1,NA,CASSPRQGTYEQYF,TGCGCCAGCAGCCCCCGACAGGGTACCTACGAGCAGTACTTC